This T cell receptor beta chain was retrieved from a study of blood T cell repertoires in COVID-19. The wider study: PBMCs, B-cell-depleted T cells, or T cells provided the cDNA or gDNA that made up the material.

Per the germline V gene, CDR1 is LGHDT and CDR2 is YNNKEL (reference sequence). The CDR3 contains 17 residues. The J segment lost 8 bases and the V segment lost 2 bases, leaving 13 bases of the junction unmatched. Original analysis: Reference gene primers were amplified, and this amplification served to estimate nucleated cell counts. Generated by immunoSEQ multiplex PCR, the TCRdb table keeps only in-frame clones and is missing some. V and J calls and clone size come straight from that table; D and trimming were deduced from the DNA. The top ten clones hold 3.5% of a sample with around 60,000 clones, around 81% of them seen once.

The chain combines TRBV3-1 (or the pseudogene TRBV3-2) with TRBJ2-3; 10 positions match TRBD2. Sequencing was done on a sample of peripheral blood. The TCR comes from a woman of 80 years or more with acute or convalescent COVID-19. CDR3 protein: CASSQRLAAGGLGTQYF. The CDR3 DNA follows: TGTGCCAGCAGCCAACGATTAGCAGCGGGGGGGCTGGGTACGCAGTATTTT.